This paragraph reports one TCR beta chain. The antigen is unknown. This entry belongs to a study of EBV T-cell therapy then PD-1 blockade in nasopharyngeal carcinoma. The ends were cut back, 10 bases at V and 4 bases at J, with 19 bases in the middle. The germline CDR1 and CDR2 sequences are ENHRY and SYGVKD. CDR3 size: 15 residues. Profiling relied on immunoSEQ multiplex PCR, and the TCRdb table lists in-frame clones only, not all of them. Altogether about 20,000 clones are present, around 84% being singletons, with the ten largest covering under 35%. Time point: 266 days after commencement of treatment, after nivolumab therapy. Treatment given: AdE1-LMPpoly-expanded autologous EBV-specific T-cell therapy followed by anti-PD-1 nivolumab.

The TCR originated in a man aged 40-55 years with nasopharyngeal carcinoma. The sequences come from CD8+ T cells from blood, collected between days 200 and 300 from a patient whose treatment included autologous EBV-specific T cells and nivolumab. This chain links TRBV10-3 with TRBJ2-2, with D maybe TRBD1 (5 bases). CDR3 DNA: TGTGCCACATCCTTAGGGGAAAGGGGCACCGGGGAGCTGTTTTTT. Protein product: CATSLGERGTGELFF.